This T cell receptor beta chain comes out of a study of shared clonotypes between healthy human individuals. The overall study: Per donor, CD8 memory used one plate, CD8 naive used two, CD4 memory used three and CD4 naive used three.

Germline V gene lookup returns CDR1 MNHNS and CDR2 SASEGT. Trimming left V 6 bases short and J 0 bases short, with 11 bases between. This CDR3 spans 15 amino acids. HIV-negative, healthy adults without recent acute infections or vaccinations were the donors. Every immunoSEQ plate was one replicate of a subset's evenly spread DNA. Method: immunoSEQ multiplex PCR; TCRdb's copy keeps in-frame clones and lacks some. The sample records 2 million to 2.5 million clones, approximately 94% being singletons. Material: naive CD4+ T cells sorted from blood. Regarding subset: CD45RA+ positively selected. The chain carries TRBV6-1 and TRBJ1-4; TRBD1 is a possible D gene (5 bases). The sequence was collected from a man aged 18 to 30 in good health. For the CDR3, the DNA is TGTGCCAGCAGAGTGGGGGTAGCAACTAATGAAAAACTGTTTTTT. It encodes CASRVGVATNEKLFF.